This TCR beta chain is drawn from a study of blood T cell repertoires in COVID-19 (dated by TCRdb to about 2020). As for the study more broadly: Collaborator samples came from the United States, Italy and Spain and covered acute and convalescent phases of COVID-19. The samples were drawn from two sources: the first 160 participants of the ongoing ImmuneRACE study, and 1,000 to 1,500 subjects contributed by 6 global collaborators. A freely available public database, intended as a resource for researchers studying the immune response to SARS-CoV-2, is where the repertoires were released. Where HLA class I and class II types were available, the types were taken from metadata supplied by the sample provider, not from assay-based typing. The sample metadata nearly always contained a de-identified subject ID, COVID-19 status, age in years and sex. The dataset comprised deeply sampled blood TCRbeta repertoires from subjects exposed to, actively infected with, or recovered from COVID-19. The material from the prospective study consisted of cDNA or gDNA derived from T cells, B-cell-depleted T cells, or PBMCs. Results the study describes overall, beyond this receptor: The amount of clinical and demographic metadata varied by source and participant and was provided uncurated.

TCRbeta CDR3 regions were amplified from genomic DNA using the immunoSEQ Assay, a bias-controlled multiplex PCR. Regarding the original processing steps: Within the assay, amplification of reference gene primers was used to estimate how many nucleated cells each sample contained. Sequence reads were collapsed and filtered to measure the absolute abundance of every unique TCRbeta CDR3 rearrangement. For each sample, productive Simpson clonality was calculated by taking the square root of Simpson's diversity index across productive rearrangements. TCRdb limited this immuneACCESS table to in-frame rearrangements with V and J called. A share of clones is missing; checked studies link under half to unresolved V genes, and the rest is unexplained. Clone size and the V and J calls come from that table; the DNA yielded D and trimming. Here the sample has about 24,000 clones; 86% occur a single time. Just over 5% of the sample rests with the top ten.

CDR1 and CDR2 (MNHEY, SVGEGT) derive from the germline V gene. From the cysteine up to the phenylalanine, the CDR3 has a length of 17 residues. CDR3 DNA only is kept here, 51 bases in frame from base 1. V is cut back by 4 bases and J by 0 bases, with 5 bases in the junction unmatched. Collaborating institutions collected whole blood in K2EDTA tubes following their own protocols. For TCRbeta analysis, collaborators shipped samples in one of three forms: frozen whole blood, isolated PBMCs, or DNA extracted from either of those sample types. Note on this clone: Its antigen remains undetermined. Base qualities are not recorded, but no much larger clone differs from it by a single base.

Sequencing was carried out using peripheral blood. The chain joins TRBV6-2 or TRBV6-3 to TRBJ2-4, with 11 bases aligning to TRBD2. The clonotype originates from a man over 45 with active COVID-19. The CDR3 region: CASSLGTSGLAKNIQYF. The bases read TGTGCCAGCAGTTTAGGGACTAGCGGCCTAGCCAAAAACATTCAGTACTTC.